The present T cell receptor beta chain was sequenced within a study of T-cell reconstitution after alpha-beta-depleted transplantation in children. The trim removed 4 bases at V and 8 bases at J, leaving 8 bases unmatched. Germline values: CDR1 SGHRS, CDR2 YFSETQ. The CDR3 contains 16 residues. Unique molecular identifiers were used in preparing the TCRbeta library. TCRdb reprocessed the PCR reads via MiXCR and lists one record per CDR3 protein. Here the sample spans 600,000 to 800,000 distinct CDR3 sequences, about an eighth being singletons. Many counts were recorded for this clonotype. This sequence was found in a girl aged 2-10 years with congenital amegakaryocytic thrombocytopenia, due to receive a stem cell transplant. The sample in question was PBMCs, obtained before TCRalphabeta/CD19-depleted stem cell transplant. The V gene is TRBV5-1, the J gene TRBJ2-2; 13 bases agree with TRBD2. The CDR3 loop reads CASSLWTSGSEGELFF. The CDR3 DNA sequence: TGCGCCAGCAGCCTATGGACTAGCGGGAGTGAAGGGGAGCTGTTTTTT.